These 12 T cell receptor beta chains originate from one sample sequenced in a study of blood T cells in healthy people across ages. The authors ran a second PCR of roughly 7 to 11 cycles using a sample-barcoded 5' primer and a J-beta primer mix. TCRdb used MiXCR to reprocess the 5' RACE reads, holding one entry per CDR3 protein. The table lists approximately 800,000 distinct CDR3 sequences, approximately 35% of them singletons. The material sequenced was blood. The receptor set was obtained from a man between 18 and 35 years old in good health.

This clonotype was seen only a few times. The chain carries TRBV20-1 and TRBJ2-1, with 10 bases matching TRBD2. CDR3 length: 18 amino acids. V was clipped by 0 bases and J by 5 bases; unmatched bases: 13. Germline V gene lookup returns CDR1 DFQATT and CDR2 SNEGSKA (reference sequence). The CDR3 nucleotides read TGCAGTGCTAGAGATCTCAAACAGCGGGGGGGCCCAGACAATGAGCAGTTCTTC. It yields the protein CSARDLKQRGGPDNEQFF.

V usage is TRBV29-1 and J usage is TRBJ2-6; 7 nucleotides match TRBD1. Germline values: CDR1 SQVTM, CDR2 ANQGSEA. This CDR3 is 15 amino acids long. The V gene end was trimmed by 8 bases and the J gene end by 0 bases; junction bases not matched to a gene: 7. CDR3: CSTAGDSSGANVLTF. The CDR3 DNA follows: TGCAGCACCGCAGGGGACAGCTCTGGGGCCAACGTCCTGACTTTC.

A remark on this clonotype: A read error may be the cause here, since a much bigger clone is one base away. The chain is built from TRBV15 and TRBJ2-1; D uncertain. Germline CDR1 and CDR2: LNHNV and YYDKDF (reference sequence). The CDR3 spans 13 residues. CDR3 DNA sequence: TGTGCCACCAGCAGAGAACAATACAAGGAGCAGTTCTTC. Its translation: CATSREQYKEQFF.

There are many counts of this clonotype. The chain joins TRBV4-3 to TRBJ2-1; TRBD2 matches 9 bases. The CDR3 is made up of 15 amino acids. Germline CDR1 is LGHNA and CDR2 is YSLEER. Trimming took 1 base from V and 4 from J; bases not matched to a gene: 2. CDR3 region: CASSQGAGGYNEQFF. The CDR3 DNA sequence: TGCGCCAGCAGCCAAGGAGCGGGGGGTTACAATGAGCAGTTCTTC.

About this clonotype itself: A clone one base away is much larger, so this may be a read error. The chain carries TRBV10-3 and TRBJ1-1; possibly TRBD1 for D (5 bases). The CDR3 totals 15 residues. V was trimmed by 2 bases and J by 4 bases, leaving 14 bases between them. The V gene's germline CDR1 is ENHRY and CDR2 SYGVKD. The CDR3 nucleotides are TGTGCCATCAGTGAGCCGGGGGAGGATGGCACTGAAGCTTTCTTT. This codes for CAISEPGEDGTEAFF.

This clonotype has only a few counts. CDR3 nucleotides: TGTGCCAGCACCTACGGGGGCCCCTCGGCCGAGCAGTACTTC. It codes for CASTYGGPSAEQYF. The rearrangement joins TRBV6-5 to TRBJ2-7; D may correspond to TRBD1 or TRBD2 (6 bases each). Germline CDR1 and CDR2: MNHEY and SVGAGI. The CDR3 loop spans 14 amino acids. Trimming stripped 7 bases from V and 6 bases from J, with 19 bases between.

The J gene is TRBJ2-7, the V gene TRBV7-9, with TRBD2 matching 13 bases. The V gene end was trimmed by 6 bases and the J gene end by 5 bases; junction bases not matched to a gene: 4. Germline assignment: CDR1 SEHNR and CDR2 FQNEAQ (reference sequence). The CDR3 is made up of 14 amino acids. The CDR3 region is CASSGLAGADEQYF. The CDR3 DNA follows: TGTGCCAGCAGTGGACTAGCGGGGGCCGACGAGCAGTACTTC. The complete variable domain, with remaining parts taken from reference TRBV7-9 and TRBJ2-7, reads DTGVSQNPRHKITKRGQNVTFRCDPISEHNRLYWYRQTLGQGPEFLTYFQNEAQLEKSRLLSDRFSAERPKGSFSTLEIQRTEQGDSAMYLCASSGLAGADEQYFGPGTRLTVT.

Concerning this clonotype: Mismatch with germline at one junction end may stem from a read error. This chain uses TRBV12-3 or TRBV12-4 with TRBJ1-2; no clear D gene. This CDR3 comprises 14 residues. The CDR3 nucleotides read TGTGCCAGCAGCCCCCTGACGGACCACTATGGTTACACCTTC. This encodes CASSPLTDHYGYTF.

This clonotype was seen a handful of times. The chain has TRBV7-2 and TRBJ1-4; D call uncertain. The CDR3 totals 14 residues. Trimming pared 2 bases from V and 4 bases from J, leaving 8 bases between. Germline loops: CDR1 SGHTA, CDR2 FQGNSA. The chain's CDR3 is CASSLQADNEKLFF. Here the CDR3 DNA reads TGTGCCAGCAGCTTACAGGCCGATAATGAAAAACTGTTTTTT. Supplemented by reference TRBV7-2 and TRBJ1-4, the full variable domain reads GAGVSQSPSNKVTEKGKDVELRCDPISGHTALYWYRQSLGQGLEFLIYFQGNSAPDKSGLPSDRFSAERTGGSVSTLTIQRTQQEDSAVYLCASSLQADNEKLFFGSGTQLSVL.

In regard to this clonotype: Given a much more abundant clone one base away, this may be a read error. This rearrangement joins TRBV12-3 or TRBV12-4 to TRBJ2-3; D gene unclear. The V gene lost 1 base and the J gene lost 5 bases, with 16 bases spanning the gap. The CDR3 runs to 16 residues. CDR3 DNA: TGTGCCAGCAGTTTAGACACGGGCATGTATGTAGATACGCAGTATTTT. Translating it yields CASSLDTGMYVDTQYF.

This clonotype occurred a few times. J is TRBJ1-6 and V is TRBV6-5, with 9 bases aligning to TRBD1. Germline V lookup: CDR1 MNHEY, CDR2 SVGAGI. V shed 5 bases, J shed 12 bases, and the junction held 5 bases outside the gene matches. CDR3 length: 13 amino acids. This chain's CDR3 is CASSPGTGQPLHF. The CDR3 DNA reads as TGTGCCAGCAGTCCGGGGACAGGGCAACCCCTCCACTTT.

The table lists this clonotype with many counts. The chain carries TRBV11-2 and TRBJ2-1, with a tentative D call TRBD2 (5 bases). Germline-derived CDR1 and CDR2 are SGHAT and FQNNGV. This CDR3 spans 15 amino acids. V was shortened by 5 bases and J by 0 bases, with 11 bases between the two germline ends. The CDR3: CASSPTGVSYNEQFF. In DNA form, the CDR3 reads TGTGCCAGCAGCCCCACCGGGGTCTCCTACAATGAGCAGTTCTTC.